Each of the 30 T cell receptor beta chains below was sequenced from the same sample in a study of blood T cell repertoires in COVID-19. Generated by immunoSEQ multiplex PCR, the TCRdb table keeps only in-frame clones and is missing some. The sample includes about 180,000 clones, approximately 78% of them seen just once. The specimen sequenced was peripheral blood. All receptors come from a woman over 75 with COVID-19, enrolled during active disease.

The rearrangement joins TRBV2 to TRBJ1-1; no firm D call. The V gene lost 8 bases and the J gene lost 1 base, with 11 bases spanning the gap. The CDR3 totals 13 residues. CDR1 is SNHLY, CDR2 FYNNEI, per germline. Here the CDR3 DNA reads TGTGCCAGCGAGCAAATTAGGAACACTGAAGCTTTCTTT. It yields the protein CASEQIRNTEAFF.

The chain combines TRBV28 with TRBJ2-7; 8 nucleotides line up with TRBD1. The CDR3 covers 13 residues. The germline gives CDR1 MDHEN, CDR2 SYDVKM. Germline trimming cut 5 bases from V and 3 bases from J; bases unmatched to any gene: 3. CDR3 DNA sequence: TGTGCCAGCAGTCCCGGACAGGGCTACGAGCAGTACTTC. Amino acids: CASSPGQGYEQYF.

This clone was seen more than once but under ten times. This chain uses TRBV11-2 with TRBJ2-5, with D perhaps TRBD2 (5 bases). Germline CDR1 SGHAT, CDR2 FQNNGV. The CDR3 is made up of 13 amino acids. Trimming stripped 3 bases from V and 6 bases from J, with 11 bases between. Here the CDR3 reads CASSLIGIQTQYF. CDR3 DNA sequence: TGTGCCAGCAGCTTGATCGGGATACAGACCCAGTACTTC.

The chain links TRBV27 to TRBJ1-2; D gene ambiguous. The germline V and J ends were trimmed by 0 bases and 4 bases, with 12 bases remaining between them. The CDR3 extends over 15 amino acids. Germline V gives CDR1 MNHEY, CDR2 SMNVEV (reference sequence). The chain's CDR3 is CASSLSPGISYGYTF. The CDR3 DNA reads TGTGCCAGCAGTTTATCCCCGGGGATCAGCTATGGCTACACCTTC.

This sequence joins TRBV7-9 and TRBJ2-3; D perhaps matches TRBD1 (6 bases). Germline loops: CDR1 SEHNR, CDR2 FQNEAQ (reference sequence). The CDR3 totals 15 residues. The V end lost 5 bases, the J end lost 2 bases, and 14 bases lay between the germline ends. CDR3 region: CASSLYRADTDTQYF. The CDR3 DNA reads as TGTGCCAGCAGCCTATACAGGGCCGACACAGATACGCAGTATTTT.

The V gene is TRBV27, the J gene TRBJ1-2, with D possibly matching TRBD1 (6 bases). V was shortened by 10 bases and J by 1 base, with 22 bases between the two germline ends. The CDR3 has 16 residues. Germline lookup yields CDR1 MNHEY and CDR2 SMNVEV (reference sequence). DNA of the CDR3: TGTGCCACTTATGGGGCAGGGGATTATTTTAACTATGGCTACACCTTC. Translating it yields CATYGAGDYFNYGYTF.

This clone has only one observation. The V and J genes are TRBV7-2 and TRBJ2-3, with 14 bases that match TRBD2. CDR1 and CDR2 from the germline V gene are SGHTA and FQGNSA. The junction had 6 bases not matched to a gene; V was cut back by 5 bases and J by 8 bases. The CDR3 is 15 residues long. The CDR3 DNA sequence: TGTGCCAGCAGCCCGGGACTAGCGGGGGCGGGTACGCAGTATTTT. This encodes CASSPGLAGAGTQYF.

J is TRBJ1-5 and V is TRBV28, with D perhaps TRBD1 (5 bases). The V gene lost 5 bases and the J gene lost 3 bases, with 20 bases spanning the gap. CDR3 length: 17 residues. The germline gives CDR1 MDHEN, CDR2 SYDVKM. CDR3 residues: CASSPLSFRGNNQPQHF. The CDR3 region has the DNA TGTGCCAGCAGTCCCCTGTCCTTTCGGGGGAACAATCAGCCCCAGCATTTT.

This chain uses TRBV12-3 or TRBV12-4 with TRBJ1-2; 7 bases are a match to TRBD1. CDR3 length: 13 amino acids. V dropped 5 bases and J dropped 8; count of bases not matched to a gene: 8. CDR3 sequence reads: CASSHLHRGGYTF. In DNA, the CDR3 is TGTGCCAGCAGTCATCTACACAGGGGAGGCTACACCTTC.

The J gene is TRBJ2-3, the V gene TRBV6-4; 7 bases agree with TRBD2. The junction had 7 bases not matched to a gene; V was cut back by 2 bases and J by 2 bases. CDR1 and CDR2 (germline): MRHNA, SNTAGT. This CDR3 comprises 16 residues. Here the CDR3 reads CASSDGSSGATDTQYF. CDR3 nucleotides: TGTGCCAGCAGTGACGGGTCCAGCGGGGCCACAGATACGCAGTATTTT.

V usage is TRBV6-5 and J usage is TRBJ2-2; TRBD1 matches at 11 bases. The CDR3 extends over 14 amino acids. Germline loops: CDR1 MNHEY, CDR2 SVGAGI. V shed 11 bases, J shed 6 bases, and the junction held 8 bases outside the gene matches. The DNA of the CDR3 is TGTGCCTGCCGGGACAGGGGGAAAGCCGGGGAGCTGTTTTTT. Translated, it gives CACRDRGKAGELFF.

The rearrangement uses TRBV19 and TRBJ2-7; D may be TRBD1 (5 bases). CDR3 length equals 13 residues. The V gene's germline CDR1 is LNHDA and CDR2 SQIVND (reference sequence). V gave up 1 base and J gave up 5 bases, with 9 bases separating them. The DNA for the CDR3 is TGTGCCAGTAGTATAGGACCAGGGCACGAGCAGTACTTC. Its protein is CASSIGPGHEQYF. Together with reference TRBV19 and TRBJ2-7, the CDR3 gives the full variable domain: DGGITQSPKYLFRKEGQNVTLSCEQNLNHDAMYWYRQDPGQGLRLIYYSQIVNDFQKGDIAEGYSVSREKKESFPLTVTSAQKNPTAFYLCASSIGPGHEQYFGPGTRLTVT.

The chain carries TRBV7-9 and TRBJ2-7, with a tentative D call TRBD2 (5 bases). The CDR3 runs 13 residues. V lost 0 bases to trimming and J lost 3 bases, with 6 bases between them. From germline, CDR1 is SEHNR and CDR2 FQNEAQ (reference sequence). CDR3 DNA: TGTGCCAGCAGCTTAGCAGGGAGCTACGAGCAGTACTTC. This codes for CASSLAGSYEQYF.

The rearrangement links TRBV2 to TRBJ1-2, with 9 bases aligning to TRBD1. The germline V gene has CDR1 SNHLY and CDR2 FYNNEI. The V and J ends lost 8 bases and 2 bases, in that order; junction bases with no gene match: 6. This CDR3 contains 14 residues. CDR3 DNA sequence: TGTGCCAGCCTAGGACAGGGGTCCAACTATGGCTACACCTTC. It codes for CASLGQGSNYGYTF.

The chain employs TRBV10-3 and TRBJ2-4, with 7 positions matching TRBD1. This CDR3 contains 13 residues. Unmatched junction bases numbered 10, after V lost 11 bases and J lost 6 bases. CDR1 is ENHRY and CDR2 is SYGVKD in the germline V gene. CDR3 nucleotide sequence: TGTGCCGCCCAACAGGGGAGCGGAAACATTCAGTACTTC. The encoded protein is CAAQQGSGNIQYF.

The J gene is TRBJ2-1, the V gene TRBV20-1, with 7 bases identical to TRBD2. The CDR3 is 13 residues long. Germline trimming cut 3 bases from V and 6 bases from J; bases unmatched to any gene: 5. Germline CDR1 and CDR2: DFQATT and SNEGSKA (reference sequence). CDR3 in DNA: TGCAGTGCTAGTTTCGCTAGCGGCAATGAGCAGTTCTTC. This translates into CSASFASGNEQFF.

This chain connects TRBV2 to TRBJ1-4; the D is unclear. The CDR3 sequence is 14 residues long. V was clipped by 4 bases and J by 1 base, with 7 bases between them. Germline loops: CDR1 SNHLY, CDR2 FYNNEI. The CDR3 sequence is CASSGGETNEKLFF. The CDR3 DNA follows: TGTGCCAGCAGTGGCGGGGAAACTAATGAAAAACTGTTTTTT.

The DNA of the CDR3 is TGCGCCAGCAGTTTTAAGACTAGGAGCTCCTATAATTCACCCCTCCACTTT. The encoded protein is CASSFKTRSSYNSPLHF. The chain links TRBV5-1 to TRBJ1-6, with D unclear. The V gene lost 5 bases and the J gene lost 0 bases, with 15 bases spanning the gap. There are 17 residues in the CDR3. The V gene's germline CDR1 is SGHRS and CDR2 YFSETQ.

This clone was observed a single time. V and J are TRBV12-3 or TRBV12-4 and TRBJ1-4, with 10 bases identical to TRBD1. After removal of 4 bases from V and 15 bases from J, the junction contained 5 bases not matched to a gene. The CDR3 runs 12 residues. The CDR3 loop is CASSYGTGVVFF. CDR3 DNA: TGTGCCAGCAGTTATGGGACAGGGGTGGTGTTTTTT.

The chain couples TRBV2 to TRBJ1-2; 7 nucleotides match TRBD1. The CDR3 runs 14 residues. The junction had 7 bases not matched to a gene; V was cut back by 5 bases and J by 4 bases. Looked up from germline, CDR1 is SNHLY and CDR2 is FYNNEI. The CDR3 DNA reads TGTGCCAGCAGTCAAAAGGGGGCTCGCTATGGCTACACCTTC. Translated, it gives CASSQKGARYGYTF. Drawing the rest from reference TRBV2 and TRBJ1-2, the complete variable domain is EPEVTQTPSHQVTQMGQEVILRCVPISNHLYFYWYRQILGQKVEFLVSFYNNEISEKSEIFDDQFSVERPDGSNFTLKIRSTKLEDSAMYFCASSQKGARYGYTFGSGTRLTVV.

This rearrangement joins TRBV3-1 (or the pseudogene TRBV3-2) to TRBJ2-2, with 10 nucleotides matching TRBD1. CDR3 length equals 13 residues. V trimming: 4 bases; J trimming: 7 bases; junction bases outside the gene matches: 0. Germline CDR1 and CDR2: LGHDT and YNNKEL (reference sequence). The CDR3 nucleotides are TGTGCCAGCAGCCGGACAGGGGGCGGGGAGCTGTTTTTT. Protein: CASSRTGGGELFF.

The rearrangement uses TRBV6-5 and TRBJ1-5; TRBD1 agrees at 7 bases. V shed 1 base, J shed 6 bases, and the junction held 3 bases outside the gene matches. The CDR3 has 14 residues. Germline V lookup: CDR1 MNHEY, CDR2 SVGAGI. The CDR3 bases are TGTGCCAGCAGTTACTTACAGGGGTTTCAGCCCCAGCATTTT. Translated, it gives CASSYLQGFQPQHF.

CDR3 in DNA: TGCGCCAGCAGCTTAGAAGCGGCTAGCACAGATACGCAGTATTTT. As protein: CASSLEAASTDTQYF. The V call is TRBV5-1, the J call TRBJ2-3, with a tentative D call TRBD2 (5 bases). The CDR3 has 15 residues. Trimming removed 2 bases from V and 0 bases from J, with 10 bases in between. Germline values: CDR1 SGHRS, CDR2 YFSETQ.

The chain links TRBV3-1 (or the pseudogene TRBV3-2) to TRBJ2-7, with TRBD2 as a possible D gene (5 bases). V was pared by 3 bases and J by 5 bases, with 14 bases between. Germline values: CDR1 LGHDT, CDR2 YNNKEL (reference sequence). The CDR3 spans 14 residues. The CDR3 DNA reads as TGTGCCAGCAGCCAGGGCGGGTTTAACCACGAGCAGTACTTC. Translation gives CASSQGGFNHEQYF.

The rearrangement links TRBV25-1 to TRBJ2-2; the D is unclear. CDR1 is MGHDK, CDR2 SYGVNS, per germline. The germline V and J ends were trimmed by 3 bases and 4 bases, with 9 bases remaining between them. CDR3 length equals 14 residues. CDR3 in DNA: TGTGCCAGCAGTGATCCCAGGTTCACCGGGGAGCTGTTTTTT. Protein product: CASSDPRFTGELFF.

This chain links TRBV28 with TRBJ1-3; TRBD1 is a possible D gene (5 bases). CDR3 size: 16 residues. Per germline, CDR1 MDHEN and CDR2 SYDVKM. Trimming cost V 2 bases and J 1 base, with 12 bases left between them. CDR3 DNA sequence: TGTGCCAGCAGTTTAGCCATAGGGGCATCTGGAAACACCATATATTTT. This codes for CASSLAIGASGNTIYF.

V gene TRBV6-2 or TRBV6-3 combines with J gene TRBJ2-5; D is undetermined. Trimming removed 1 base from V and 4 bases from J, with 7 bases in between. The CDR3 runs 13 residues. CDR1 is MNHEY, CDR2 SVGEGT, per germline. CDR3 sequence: CASSYFLRETQYF. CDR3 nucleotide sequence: TGTGCCAGCAGTTACTTCCTGAGAGAGACCCAGTACTTC.

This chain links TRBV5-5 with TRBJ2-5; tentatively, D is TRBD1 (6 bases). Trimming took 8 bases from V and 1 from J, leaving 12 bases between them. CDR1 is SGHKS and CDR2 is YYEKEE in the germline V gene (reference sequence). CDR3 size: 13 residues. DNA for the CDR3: TGTGCCAGTCGACAGGTACGCCAAGAGACCCAGTACTTC. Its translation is CASRQVRQETQYF. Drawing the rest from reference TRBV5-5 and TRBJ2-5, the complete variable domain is DAGVTQSPTHLIKTRGQQVTLRCSPISGHKSVSWYQQVLGQGPQFIFQYYEKEERGRGNFPDRFSARQFPNYSSELNVNALLLGDSALYLCASRQVRQETQYFGPGTRLLVL.

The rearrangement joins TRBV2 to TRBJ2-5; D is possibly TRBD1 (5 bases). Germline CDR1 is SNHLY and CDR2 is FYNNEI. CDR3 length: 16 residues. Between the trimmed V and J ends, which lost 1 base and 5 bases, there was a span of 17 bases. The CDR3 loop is CASSEGLNRRLETQYF. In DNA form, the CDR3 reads TGTGCCAGCAGTGAAGGTCTGAACAGGCGCCTGGAGACCCAGTACTTC.

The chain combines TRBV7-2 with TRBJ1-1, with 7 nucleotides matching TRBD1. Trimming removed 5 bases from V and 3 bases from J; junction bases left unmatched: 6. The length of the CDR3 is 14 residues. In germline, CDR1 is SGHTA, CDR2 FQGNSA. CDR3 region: CASSPRDSHTEAFF. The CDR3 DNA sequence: TGTGCCAGCAGCCCTCGGGACAGCCACACTGAAGCTTTCTTT.